A single sample gave rise to the 15 T cell receptor beta chains below, sequenced in a study of cytomegalovirus exposure and HLA in healthy donors. This PCR relied on a set of 60 Vbeta primers and 13 Jbeta primers. Only in-frame clones appear in the TCRdb table, and some are missing; sequencing was by immunoSEQ multiplex PCR. Of about 120,000 clones detected, 15% to 20% appear once; the ten largest clones hold about 3%. Sequencing was performed on PBMCs. The receptors shown here come from a female donor in good health and CMV-seropositive.

The table lists this clone with a few counts. The rearrangement uses TRBV9 and TRBJ2-5; 9 bases are a match to TRBD2. The V segment lost 2 bases and the J segment 5 bases; nucleotides outside the gene matches: 7. Germline V gene data show CDR1 as SGDLS and CDR2 as YYNGEE. This CDR3 region has 15 residues. The chain's CDR3 is CASSVGSGGQETQYF. CDR3 bases: TGTGCCAGCAGCGTCGGCAGCGGGGGGCAGGAGACCCAGTACTTC.

This chain uses TRBV7-9 with TRBJ2-3; 9 nucleotides align to TRBD1. Germline V gene sequence: CDR1 SEHNR, CDR2 FQNEAQ (reference sequence). The CDR3 has 16 amino acids. V gave up 10 bases and J gave up 0 bases; unmatched junction bases: 11. DNA for the CDR3: TGTGCCATAACGTTGGGGACAGGGACTAGCACAGATACGCAGTATTTT. Translation: CAITLGTGTSTDTQYF.

The V call is TRBV11-2, the J call TRBJ1-4; the match to TRBD1 covers 8 bases. The CDR3 runs to 17 residues. Germline trimming cut 1 base from V and 4 bases from J; bases unmatched to any gene: 8. The germline V gene has CDR1 SGHAT and CDR2 FQNNGV. The DNA of the CDR3 is TGTGCCAGCAGCTTAGTCGGCGGGACAGGCATTAATGAAAAACTGTTTTTT. This codes for CASSLVGGTGINEKLFF. Looking up the rest from reference TRBV11-2 and TRBJ1-4 gives the full variable domain: EAGVAQSPRYKIIEKRQSVAFWCNPISGHATLYWYQQILGQGPKLLIQFQNNGVVDDSQLPKDRFSAERLKGVDSTLKIQPAKLEDSAVYLCASSLVGGTGINEKLFFGSGTQLSVL.

This clone has more than one count but fewer than ten. The chain carries TRBV4-3 and TRBJ1-6; 7 nucleotides agree with TRBD1. Per germline, CDR1 LGHNA and CDR2 YSLEER. V trimming: 2 bases; J trimming: 7 bases; junction bases outside the gene matches: 5. The CDR3 totals 15 residues. The CDR3 DNA reads as TGCGCCAGCAGCCAACACCCGGGACAGAATTCACCCCTCCACTTT. Translating gives CASSQHPGQNSPLHF.

This clone was counted only a few times. The chain is built from TRBV30 and TRBJ1-2, with 9 bases fitting TRBD1. This CDR3 has 17 residues. Germline V gene lookup returns CDR1 GTSNPN and CDR2 SVGIG (reference sequence). The V and J ends lost 6 bases and 4 bases, in that order; junction bases with no gene match: 18. DNA for the CDR3: TGTGCCTGCCCACCAGTGGGGGACAGGGCTACCATCTATGGCTACACCTTC. This gives the protein CACPPVGDRATIYGYTF. The full variable domain, its missing parts supplied by reference TRBV30 and TRBJ1-2, is SQTIHQWPATLVQPVGSPLSLECTVEGTSNPNLYWYRQAAGRGLQLLFYSVGIGQISSEVPQNLSASRPQDRQFILSSKKLLLSDSGFYLCACPPVGDRATIYGYTFGSGTRLTVV.

In this sample, this clone turned up a few times. V and J are TRBV9 and TRBJ1-2; D might be TRBD1 (5 bases). Germline V gene data show CDR1 as SGDLS and CDR2 as YYNGEE. The CDR3 runs to 15 residues. Trimming took off 4 bases at V and 7 bases at J, with 20 bases between the two ends. CDR3 DNA: TGTGCCAGCAGCAGCGGGACTTCCTACGGAAGTGGCTACACCTTC. Its translation is CASSSGTSYGSGYTF.

This clone has a handful of counts. This chain links TRBV4-3 with TRBJ1-2; D not resolved. This CDR3 is 15 amino acids long. The germline CDR1 and CDR2 sequences are LGHNA and YSLEER. Trimming stripped 0 bases from V and 7 bases from J, with 15 bases between. The CDR3 region is CASSQDQIQRRGYTF. CDR3 DNA: TGCGCCAGCAGCCAAGATCAAATACAGAGACGTGGCTACACCTTC.

The chain links TRBV12-2 to TRBJ1-4; TRBD1 is taken as the D call from the table, unchecked against the DNA. TRBV12-2 represents a pseudogene. CDR3 size: 19 residues. The CDR3 nucleotides are TGTGCAAGTCGCTTAAGGATCGCTAGGTACAGGGCGGATAATGAAAAACTGTTTTTT. Translating it yields CASRLRIARYRADNEKLFF.

This clone has just a few counts. The chain recombines TRBV9 with TRBJ2-5; 7 bases agree with TRBD2. The junction had 11 bases not matched to a gene; V was cut back by 10 bases and J by 2 bases. The CDR3 has 14 amino acids. Germline assignment: CDR1 SGDLS and CDR2 YYNGEE. CDR3: CAGEGMGVQETQYF. The CDR3, as DNA: TGTGCCGGGGAGGGGATGGGGGTGCAAGAGACCCAGTACTTC.

This clone was found a few times. The chain has TRBV7-2 and TRBJ1-5, with no clear D. Germline V gene sequence: CDR1 SGHTA, CDR2 FQGNSA. The V gene lost 2 bases and the J gene lost 2 bases, with 7 bases spanning the gap. This CDR3 has 14 amino acids. The DNA of the CDR3 is TGTGCCAGCAGCTTATGGCAGGGCAATCAGCCCCAGCATTTT. Translating gives CASSLWQGNQPQHF.

This clone was counted only a few times. This chain joins TRBV5-1 and TRBJ2-2, with D possibly TRBD1 on 5 matching bases. The V gene lost 3 bases and the J gene lost 3 bases, with 9 bases spanning the gap. The V gene's germline CDR1 is SGHRS and CDR2 YFSETQ. This CDR3 is 14 amino acids long. CDR3 sequence: CASSYKGDTGELFF. The CDR3 DNA reads TGCGCCAGCAGCTACAAAGGGGACACCGGGGAGCTGTTTTTT.

The V gene is TRBV28, the J gene TRBJ2-7, with D maybe TRBD1 (6 bases). CDR1 is MDHEN, CDR2 SYDVKM, per germline. With 1 base removed from V and 4 bases from J, the gap between germline ends came to 17 bases. The CDR3 is made up of 16 amino acids. The CDR3 DNA follows: TGTGCCAGCAGTTTATTCGCGAGGTCGAGGGGGTACGAGCAGTACTTC. Residues: CASSLFARSRGYEQYF.

This clone has at least ten counts. The rearrangement links TRBV29-1 to TRBJ2-2; D is possibly TRBD2 (5 bases). This CDR3 is 14 amino acids long. Germline-derived CDR1 and CDR2 are SQVTM and ANQGSEA. The ends were cut back, 4 bases at V and 5 bases at J, with 14 bases in the middle. The chain's CDR3 is CSVGSSGSTGELFF. CDR3 bases: TGCAGCGTTGGATCCTCGGGGTCGACCGGGGAGCTGTTTTTT.

The chain recombines TRBV9 with TRBJ2-5; D is undetermined. With 3 bases removed from V and 2 bases from J, the gap between germline ends came to 11 bases. From germline, CDR1 is SGDLS and CDR2 YYNGEE. The CDR3 has 14 amino acids. The DNA for the CDR3 is TGTGCCAGCAGCGGAAAGGAGTCACAAGAGACCCAGTACTTC. Amino acids: CASSGKESQETQYF.

A few counts support this clone. The V and J genes are TRBV2 and TRBJ2-7; TRBD2 matches at 8 bases. The CDR3 is 15 residues long. V lost 6 bases to trimming and J lost 2 bases; unmatched junction nucleotides: 9. Germline V gene lookup returns CDR1 SNHLY and CDR2 FYNNEI. The CDR3 spells CASRFSGARTYEQYF. CDR3 nucleotide sequence: TGTGCCAGCAGATTTAGCGGGGCTCGAACCTACGAGCAGTACTTC.